The T cell receptor beta chain under discussion was sequenced for a study of T cell responses to AZD1222 COVID-19 vaccine. Study background: Investigators merged groups given second doses at roughly 4 or roughly 12 weeks.

Study conclusions and caveats: Reportedly, close to half of spike-specific TCRs are directed against unmutated variant regions. Spike regions recognized by vaccine-associated CD4 TCRs spanned the protein, led by 160-218 and 743-854.

Assay: immunoSEQ multiplex PCR; the TCRdb copy retains only in-frame clones and omits some. The table has roughly 100,000 clones, roughly 86% seen once. Note on this clone: What it binds is unknown.

CDR3 length: 12 residues. Trimming left V 6 bases short and J 8 bases short, with 13 bases between. The germline gives CDR1 MDHEN, CDR2 SYDVKM. This rearrangement joins TRBV28 to TRBJ1-1; D is perhaps TRBD1 (5 bases). The sequencing used peripheral blood, collected on day 0 of AZD1222 vaccination. The source of this sequence is an adult in good health. CDR3 coding DNA: TGTGCCAGCAGCCTTGTTCAGGGAGAAGCTTTCTTT. Encoded protein: CASSLVQGEAFF.